This T cell receptor beta chain emerged from a study of metastatic and nonmetastatic thyroid tumors. V dropped 4 bases and J dropped 0; count of bases not matched to a gene: 5. This CDR3 is 16 amino acids long. Looked up from germline, CDR1 is SGHDT and CDR2 is YYEEEE. As originally analysed: To classify distant metastasis in papillary thyroid cancer, a model was built from CDR3 differences across clinicopathological groups. TCRdb reanalyzed the PCR reads with MiXCR. TCRdb's processing, not the authors' own work, is the source of the V and J calls. Of tens of thousands of clones in the sample, roughly 13% are singletons; the top ten hold nearly 5%. Before thyroid surgery, none of the patients had received any treatment. In this sample, this clone turned up many times.

The receptor was isolated from a female donor with papillary thyroid cancer or a benign thyroid nodule (not recorded which). Some clones in this sample may be carry-over from other donors' samples. The sequenced sample was blood. The rearrangement joins TRBV5-6 to TRBJ1-1, with 11 bases aligning to TRBD1. The CDR3 loop reads CASSADRGRVNTEAFF. In DNA form, the CDR3 reads TGTGCCAGCAGCGCGGACAGGGGGCGGGTGAACACTGAAGCTTTCTTT.